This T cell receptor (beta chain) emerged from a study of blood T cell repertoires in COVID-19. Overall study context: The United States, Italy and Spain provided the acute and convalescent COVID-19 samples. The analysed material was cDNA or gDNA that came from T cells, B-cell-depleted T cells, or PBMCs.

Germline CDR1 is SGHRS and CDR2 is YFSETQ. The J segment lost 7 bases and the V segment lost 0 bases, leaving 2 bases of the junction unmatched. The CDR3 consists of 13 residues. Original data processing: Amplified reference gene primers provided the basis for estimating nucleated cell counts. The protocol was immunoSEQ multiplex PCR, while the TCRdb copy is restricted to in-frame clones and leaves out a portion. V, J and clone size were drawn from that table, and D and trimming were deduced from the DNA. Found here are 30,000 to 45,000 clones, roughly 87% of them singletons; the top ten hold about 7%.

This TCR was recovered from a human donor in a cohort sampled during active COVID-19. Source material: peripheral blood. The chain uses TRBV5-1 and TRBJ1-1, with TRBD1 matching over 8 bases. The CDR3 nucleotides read TGCGCCAGCAGCTTGGTACAGGGGGGTGAAGCTTTCTTT. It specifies CASSLVQGGEAFF.